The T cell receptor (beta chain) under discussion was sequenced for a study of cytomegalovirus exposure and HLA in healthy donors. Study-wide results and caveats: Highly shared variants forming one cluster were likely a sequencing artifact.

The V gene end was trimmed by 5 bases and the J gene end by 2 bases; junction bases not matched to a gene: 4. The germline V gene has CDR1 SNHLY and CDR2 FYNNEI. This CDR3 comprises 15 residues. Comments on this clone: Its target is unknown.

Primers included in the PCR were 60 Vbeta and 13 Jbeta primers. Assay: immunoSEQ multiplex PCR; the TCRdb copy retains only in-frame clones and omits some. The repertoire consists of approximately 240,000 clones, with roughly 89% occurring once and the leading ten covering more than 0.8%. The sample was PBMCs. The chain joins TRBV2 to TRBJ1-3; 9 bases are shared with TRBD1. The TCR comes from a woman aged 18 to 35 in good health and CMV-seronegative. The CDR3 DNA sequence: TGTGCCAGCAGTTTCGGGACAGGGACTGGAAACACCATATATTTT. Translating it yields CASSFGTGTGNTIYF.